Below are 9 T cell receptor beta chains sequenced from a single sample in a study of blood T cells in healthy people across ages. A second PCR, run for about 6 to 11 cycles, used a sample-barcoded 5' primer plus a J-beta primer mix. TCRdb used MiXCR to reprocess the 5' RACE reads, holding one entry per CDR3 protein. The table lists about 1,400,000 distinct CDR3 sequences, around 59% of them singletons, with 6.5% to 8.5% in the top ten. Sequenced: blood. The receptors originated from a man aged 18 to 35 in good health.

The chain links TRBV28 to TRBJ1-5; 7 nucleotides agree with TRBD1. Germline CDR1 and CDR2: MDHEN and SYDVKM. Germline trimming cut 2 bases from V and 3 bases from J; bases unmatched to any gene: 4. This CDR3 contains 15 residues. CDR3 sequence reads: CASSLRGQINQPQHF. For the CDR3, the DNA is TGTGCCAGCAGTTTAAGGGGACAGATCAATCAGCCCCAGCATTTT.

The chain links TRBV7-9 to TRBJ1-1; 8 bases fit TRBD1. CDR1 and CDR2 (germline): SEHNR, FQNEAQ (reference sequence). With V trimmed by 3 bases and J by 4 bases, 4 bases remained unmatched. The CDR3 is 14 amino acids. In DNA form, the CDR3 reads TGTGCCAGCAGCTTTAGGCAGGGGGCCACTGAAGCTTTCTTT. This encodes CASSFRQGATEAFF. Using reference TRBV7-9 and TRBJ1-1 for the parts outside the CDR3, the full variable domain is DTGVSQNPRHKITKRGQNVTFRCDPISEHNRLYWYRQTLGQGPEFLTYFQNEAQLEKSRLLSDRFSAERPKGSFSTLEIQRTEQGDSAMYLCASSFRQGATEAFFGQGTRLTVV.

This chain joins TRBV27 and TRBJ1-2; no definite D call. Trimming left V 2 bases short and J 1 base short, with 11 bases between. Per germline, CDR1 MNHEY and CDR2 SMNVEV (reference sequence). The CDR3 length is 15 residues. For the CDR3, the DNA is TGTGCCAGCAGTTTAAACGCCGCCCGTAACTATGGCTACACCTTC. This sequence encodes CASSLNAARNYGYTF.

V gene TRBV28 combines with J gene TRBJ2-7; D is undetermined. CDR1 and CDR2 (germline): MDHEN, SYDVKM. V lost 4 bases, J lost 1 base, and 14 bases lay in between. The CDR3 has 15 amino acids. CDR3 amino acids: CASSSPGESSYEQYF. CDR3 DNA: TGTGCCAGCAGTTCCCCCGGAGAGTCATCCTACGAGCAGTACTTC.

The rearrangement links TRBV12-3 or TRBV12-4 to TRBJ1-1; D not certain. The CDR3 loop spans 11 amino acids. Trimming shortened V by 5 bases and J by 7 bases, and 8 bases separated the two germline ends. The CDR3 reads CASSLSDEAFF. The CDR3 DNA is TGTGCCAGCAGTCTCAGTGATGAAGCTTTCTTT.

Written as DNA, the CDR3 is TGTGCCAGCAGCAGAGGACGGGGGAGACCTTCACTTGAATTTGCCTACAATGAGCAGTTCTTC. It specifies CASSRGRGRPSLEFAYNEQFF. The V gene is TRBV21-1, the J gene TRBJ2-1; whether TRBD1, the table's D call, matches the DNA was not checked. TRBV21-1 is an annotated pseudogene. The CDR3 has 21 residues.

The genes are TRBV27 and TRBJ1-1, with 8 bases fitting TRBD1. The CDR3 contains 15 residues. The germline CDR1 and CDR2 sequences are MNHEY and SMNVEV (reference sequence). V lost 1 base and J lost 0; bases outside the gene matches: 1. The CDR3 DNA follows: TGTGCCAGCAGTTTATGGGGACAGGTGAACACTGAAGCTTTCTTT. This sequence encodes CASSLWGQVNTEAFF.

In its sample, this clonotype was seen a few times. The chain links TRBV7-2 to TRBJ2-5; 8 bases agree with TRBD2. The DNA end favors TRBJ2-7, so the J call may be wrong. The CDR3 sequence is 14 residues long. Germline V gene sequence: CDR1 SGHTA, CDR2 FQGNSA. The CDR3 protein is CASSVDGGALEQYF. In DNA form, the CDR3 reads TGTGCCAGCAGCGTAGACGGGGGGGCTCTCGAGCAGTACTTC.

The V gene is TRBV20-1, the J gene TRBJ2-5; TRBD2 matches 8 bases. This CDR3 is built from 14 residues. The V segment lost 1 base and the J segment 2 bases; nucleotides outside the gene matches: 3. Germline V gene lookup returns CDR1 DFQATT and CDR2 SNEGSKA (reference sequence). The CDR3 DNA reads as TGCAGTGCTAGAGCGACGGGAGGGCAAGAGACCCAGTACTTC. As protein: CSARATGGQETQYF.